This passage covers 27 T cell receptor beta chains from one sample sequenced in a study of spatial heterogeneity in lung cancer (dated by TCRdb to the late 2010s). What the work shows at the level of the full study, not this receptor alone: The tumor nonsynonymous mutation count correlated with the number of expanded intratumoral alpha and beta TCRs.

For these TCRs, the target antigens are not known. The time point label on this specimen signifies: sample taken at primary tumor resection. The protocol used for the library was 5' RACE. Data came from a NextSeq 500. TCRdb reprocessing: public reads trimmed at Q25 with fastp, clones called with MiXCR, in-frame beta chains kept. Rows are unified per CDR3 protein, each entry keeping the most common DNA and genes. Within this sample are about 7,000 distinct CDR3 sequences, with about 14% of them counted one time only. Clones ranked in the top ten supply around 8.5% of the sample. The sample consisted of lung tumor tissue, taken at surgery. The receptor source for this set is a male donor with early-stage non-small cell lung cancer.

This clonotype has at least ten counts. The chain combines TRBV5-1 with TRBJ1-5; no firm D call. The CDR3 loop spans 15 amino acids. Germline V gene sequence: CDR1 SGHRS, CDR2 YFSETQ. V lost 4 bases, J lost 5 bases, and 16 bases lay in between. CDR3 DNA: TGCGCCAGCAGCAAGGACGGAGATGCAGATCAGCCCCAGCATTTT. Translation gives CASSKDGDADQPQHF.

This clonotype was observed at least ten times. The chain links TRBV5-1 to TRBJ2-3; D perhaps matches TRBD1 (6 bases). CDR1 is SGHRS and CDR2 is YFSETQ in the germline V gene. V lost 5 bases and J lost 2, with 12 bases in between. The CDR3 totals 14 residues. The CDR3 nucleotides read TGCGCCAGCAGACCGGACAGATCCACAGATACGCAGTATTTT. This codes for CASRPDRSTDTQYF.

This clonotype qualifies as medium-sized. This chain connects TRBV30 to TRBJ1-4, with TRBD1 matching over 11 bases. V shed 3 bases, J shed 6 bases, and the junction held 15 bases outside the gene matches. The CDR3 is 18 residues long. Germline V gene lookup returns CDR1 GTSNPN and CDR2 SVGIG (reference sequence). The CDR3 loop is CAWSATTGTGGRYEKLFF. In nucleotides, the CDR3 is TGTGCCTGGAGCGCAACTACCGGGACAGGGGGACGGTATGAAAAACTGTTTTTT.

In its sample, this clonotype was seen many times. This chain connects TRBV2 to TRBJ2-1, with 9 nucleotides matching TRBD1. Looked up from germline, CDR1 is SNHLY and CDR2 is FYNNEI. There are 15 residues in the CDR3. The V segment lost 3 bases and the J segment 3 bases; nucleotides outside the gene matches: 3. The CDR3 DNA sequence: TGTGCCAGCAGTGAGAGGACAGGGGACTACAATGAGCAGTTCTTC. The encoded protein is CASSERTGDYNEQFF.

This clonotype was recorded at least ten times. The chain links TRBV20-1 to TRBJ1-5; possibly TRBD1 for D (5 bases). V was pared by 6 bases and J by 0 bases, with 9 bases between. In germline, CDR1 is DFQATT, CDR2 SNEGSKA (reference sequence). This CDR3 comprises 13 residues. The CDR3 here is CSARDVSNQPQHF. The CDR3 region has the DNA TGCAGTGCCCGGGACGTTAGCAATCAGCCCCAGCATTTT.

The genes are TRBV11-2 and TRBJ2-7; no reliable D call. Germline loops: CDR1 SGHAT, CDR2 FQNNGV. The CDR3 runs to 11 residues. Trimming cost V 5 bases and J 4 bases, with 6 bases left between them. The CDR3 sequence is CASSPGYEQYF. The DNA of the CDR3 is TGTGCCAGCAGCCCGGGTTACGAGCAGTACTTC.

This clonotype was seen ten or more times. The chain employs TRBV10-3 and TRBJ2-3, with 11 bases that match TRBD1. The germline gives CDR1 ENHRY, CDR2 SYGVKD. J was trimmed by 6 bases and V by 8 bases; bases with no gene match: 7. CDR3 length: 14 residues. CDR3 DNA sequence: TGTGCCATCGAGAAGGGACAGGGGGTCGATACGCAGTATTTT. This sequence encodes CAIEKGQGVDTQYF.

This clonotype was picked up many times. This chain uses TRBV3-1 with TRBJ1-2, with D possibly TRBD1 on 6 matching bases. The ends were cut back, 4 bases at V and 4 bases at J, with 13 bases in the middle. This CDR3 spans 14 amino acids. CDR1 and CDR2 (germline): LGHDT, YNNKEL (reference sequence). CDR3 in amino acids: CASSLQTGSYGYTF. The CDR3 coding sequence is TGTGCCAGCAGCCTTCAGACAGGCTCCTATGGCTACACCTTC.

This clonotype has ten or more counts. V gene TRBV4-1 combines with J gene TRBJ1-1; no definite D call. CDR3 length: 12 residues. CDR1 is MGHRA and CDR2 is YSYEKL in the germline V gene. Trimming removed 1 base at V and 1 base at J, with 1 base between. The CDR3 here is CASSQGNTEAFF. Written as DNA, the CDR3 is TGCGCCAGCAGCCAAGGGAACACTGAAGCTTTCTTT.

This clonotype was detected many times. The chain couples TRBV4-2 to TRBJ2-2; D possibly corresponds to TRBD2 (6 bases). V dropped 1 base and J dropped 0 bases, with 9 bases sitting between them. CDR1 is LGHNA, CDR2 YNFKEQ, per germline. This CDR3 region has 16 residues. Written as DNA, the CDR3 is TGTGCCAGCAGCCAAGCTGGGGGGACGAACACCGGGGAGCTGTTTTTT. Amino acids: CASSQAGGTNTGELFF.

This clonotype was observed at least ten times. The rearrangement uses TRBV3-1 and TRBJ2-1, with 7 bases that match TRBD2. In germline, CDR1 is LGHDT, CDR2 YNNKEL (reference sequence). V was clipped by 6 bases and J by 8 bases; unmatched bases: 19. The CDR3 extends over 17 amino acids. CDR3 in amino acids: CASSGGGAGAYSDEQFF. In DNA, the CDR3 is TGTGCCAGCAGTGGGGGTGGGGCGGGAGCTTATTCTGATGAGCAGTTCTTC.

By share, this clonotype counts as medium-sized. The J gene is TRBJ2-4, the V gene TRBV7-8; the D is unclear. Germline V gene sequence: CDR1 SGHVS, CDR2 FQNEAQ. There are 12 residues in the CDR3. V shed 5 bases and J shed 8 bases, with 10 bases lying between them. CDR3 amino acids: CASSPGPDIQYF. DNA of the CDR3: TGTGCCAGCAGCCCCGGTCCAGACATTCAGTACTTC.

This chain links TRBV27 with TRBJ1-5; D might be TRBD1 (6 bases). Germline CDR1 MNHEY, CDR2 SMNVEV (reference sequence). The CDR3 totals 16 residues. Trimming pared 1 base from V and 4 bases from J, leaving 14 bases between. Here the CDR3 reads CASSLFGDQGNQPQHF. CDR3 DNA sequence: TGTGCCAGCAGTTTATTTGGGGACCAGGGGAATCAGCCCCAGCATTTT.

This clonotype ranks as large. The gene calls are TRBV19 and TRBJ1-5; 7 nucleotides match TRBD1. Germline trimming cut 3 bases from V and 2 bases from J; bases unmatched to any gene: 1. The germline CDR1 and CDR2 sequences are LNHDA and SQIVND (reference sequence). The CDR3 sequence is 14 residues long. The CDR3 bases are TGTGCCAGTAGTATTGGACAGGGCAATCAGCCCCAGCATTTT. It translates to CASSIGQGNQPQHF.

This clonotype was counted ten times or more. The rearrangement links TRBV12-3 or TRBV12-4 to TRBJ2-1; D not resolved. CDR3 length: 12 amino acids. V was cut by 3 bases and J by 7 bases, with 7 bases left in between. The CDR3 coding sequence is TGTGCCAGCAGTTTGACTCTTAATGAGCAGTTCTTC. This codes for CASSLTLNEQFF.

This clonotype has at least ten counts. The chain carries TRBV20-1 and TRBJ2-1, with TRBD1 as a possible D gene (6 bases). Germline V CDR1 and CDR2: DFQATT, SNEGSKA (reference sequence). Trimming left V 3 bases short and J 5 bases short, with 17 bases between. This CDR3 is built from 15 residues. The CDR3 spells CSASTGFDRHNEQFF. The CDR3, as DNA: TGCAGTGCTAGTACGGGATTTGACAGGCACAATGAGCAGTTCTTC.

This clonotype was seen many times. The V call is TRBV15, the J call TRBJ2-7, with TRBD2 matching 11 bases. This CDR3 is built from 12 residues. The V and J ends lost 8 bases and 6 bases, in that order; junction bases with no gene match: 3. The germline V gene encodes CDR1 LNHNV and CDR2 YYDKDF (reference sequence). CDR3 protein: CATGGTSGEQYF. The CDR3, as DNA: TGTGCCACCGGGGGGACTAGCGGCGAGCAGTACTTC.

This clonotype is judged medium-sized (0.01 to 0.1%). V and J are TRBV5-1 and TRBJ1-2, with TRBD1 as a possible D gene (6 bases). The V and J ends lost 4 bases and 6 bases respectively, with 10 bases between them. Germline CDR1 is SGHRS and CDR2 is YFSETQ. The CDR3 runs to 12 residues. This CDR3 reads CASSKQGNGYTF. The CDR3 region has the DNA TGCGCCAGCAGCAAACAGGGAAATGGCTACACCTTC.

This clonotype was counted ten times or more. The chain joins TRBV20-1 to TRBJ1-6; tentative D call: TRBD1 (5 bases). From germline, CDR1 is DFQATT and CDR2 SNEGSKA (reference sequence). Deletions cut 0 bases from V and 6 bases from J, with 6 bases between. CDR3 length: 13 amino acids. CDR3: CSARDDSNSPLHF. The CDR3 DNA reads TGCAGTGCTAGAGATGACAGTAATTCACCCCTCCACTTT.

This clonotype appeared many times. The rearrangement joins TRBV11-2 to TRBJ2-1; 12 nucleotides match TRBD2. The CDR3 has 14 residues. The germline gives CDR1 SGHAT, CDR2 FQNNGV. Trimming cost V 4 bases and J 7 bases; bases outside gene matches: 2. CDR3 nucleotides: TGTGCCAGCAGCTGGGGGACTAGCGGGAATGAGCAGTTCTTC. Its translation is CASSWGTSGNEQFF.

The genes are TRBV11-2 and TRBJ1-1, with 9 bases identical to TRBD1. CDR1 is SGHAT, CDR2 FQNNGV, per germline. J lost 7 bases, V lost 1 base, and 7 bases had no gene match. This CDR3 is 15 amino acids long. Here the CDR3 reads CASSLVMDRGIEAFF. The CDR3 DNA reads TGTGCCAGCAGCTTAGTGATGGACAGGGGTATTGAAGCTTTCTTT.

This clonotype was seen at least ten times. The genes are TRBV4-1 and TRBJ1-2, with 7 positions matching TRBD1. Losses at the gene ends were 1 base for V and 2 bases for J; bases not matched to a gene: 7. The CDR3 is 16 residues long. From germline, CDR1 is MGHRA and CDR2 YSYEKL. This CDR3 is CASSQVVTGINYGYTF. The CDR3 nucleotides are TGCGCCAGCAGCCAAGTGGTGACAGGGATCAACTATGGCTACACCTTC.

This clonotype was seen ten or more times. The genes are TRBV24-1 and TRBJ1-5; no clear D gene. Trimming stripped 6 bases from V and 6 bases from J, with 11 bases between. The CDR3 sequence is 13 residues long. Looked up from germline, CDR1 is KGHDR and CDR2 is SFDVKD. The CDR3 spells CATSPDHSQPQHF. The CDR3 DNA follows: TGTGCCACCAGTCCCGACCACTCTCAGCCCCAGCATTTT.

This clonotype was recorded at least ten times. This chain joins TRBV2 and TRBJ1-6; D is uncertain. V was trimmed by 6 bases and J by 4 bases, leaving 7 bases between them. CDR1 and CDR2 from the germline V gene are SNHLY and FYNNEI. The CDR3 sequence is 13 residues long. The CDR3 region has the DNA TGTGCCAGCAGAGGAGCTTATAATTCACCCCTCCACTTT. Its protein is CASRGAYNSPLHF.

Relative to its sample, this clonotype is medium-sized. V usage is TRBV3-1 and J usage is TRBJ2-1; 9 nucleotides align to TRBD1. Losses at the gene ends were 3 bases for V and 6 bases for J; bases not matched to a gene: 3. CDR1 LGHDT and CDR2 YNNKEL come from the germline V gene (reference sequence). The CDR3 is 14 amino acids. This CDR3 is CASSQGTGTNEQFF. Here the CDR3 DNA reads TGTGCCAGCAGCCAGGGGACAGGGACCAATGAGCAGTTCTTC.

In its sample, this clonotype is medium-sized. The chain recombines TRBV27 with TRBJ2-7; perhaps TRBD2 as D (6 bases). CDR1 is MNHEY, CDR2 SMNVEV, per germline (reference sequence). The CDR3 extends over 9 amino acids. The DNA of the CDR3 is TGTGCCAGCACGTCCGGCGGGGCGGTC. Its translation: CASTSGGAV.

Ten or more counts support this clonotype. The chain recombines TRBV12-3 or TRBV12-4 with TRBJ1-3; 8 bases line up with TRBD1. J lost 0 bases, V lost 4 bases, and 11 bases had no gene match. CDR3 length: 18 residues. CDR3 sequence reads: CASSSTGAFAVSGNTIYF. The CDR3 DNA reads TGTGCCAGCAGTTCGACAGGGGCCTTCGCGGTCTCTGGAAACACCATATATTTT.